Sequencing of this T cell receptor (beta chain) was carried out in a study of blood T cell repertoires in COVID-19. Sequenced by immunoSEQ multiplex PCR; TCRdb stores in-frame clones only, minus some. The table lists roughly 200,000 clones, more than 80% of them singletons. This CDR3 contains 13 residues. Germline V CDR1 and CDR2: LGHDT, YNNKEL (reference sequence). The ends were cut back, 6 bases at V and 12 bases at J, with 20 bases in the middle. The receptor comes from a woman aged 55-70 years with acute or convalescent COVID-19. The source material was peripheral blood. The chain uses TRBV3-1 (or the pseudogene TRBV3-2) and TRBJ1-1; tentative D call: TRBD1 (6 bases). CDR3 nucleotide sequence: TGTGCCAGCAGGTCGGGACACGGCTCTCCCCCTTTCTTT. The encoded protein is CASRSGHGSPPFF.